The next 13 T cell receptor beta chains were all read from a single sample in a study of blood T cells in healthy people across ages. Together with a sample-barcoded 5' primer, a J-beta primer mix was included in a second PCR lasting roughly 6 to 12 cycles. TCRdb analysed the 5' RACE reads with MiXCR anew, one entry per CDR3 protein. The sample has around 1,900,000 distinct CDR3 sequences, roughly 43% seen once. Source material: blood. These receptors all come from a human donor in good health.

This chain connects TRBV7-9 to TRBJ2-1, with TRBD2 as a possible D gene (6 bases). CDR1 is SEHNR and CDR2 is FQNEAQ in the germline V gene (reference sequence). The ends were cut back, 6 bases at V and 1 base at J, with 16 bases in the middle. The CDR3 is made up of 16 amino acids. CDR3 bases: TGTGCCAGCAGACCCCCGGGGGAGGCTTCCTACAATGAGCAGTTCTTC. It specifies CASRPPGEASYNEQFF.

The J gene is TRBJ1-2, the V gene TRBV7-2; TRBD1 aligns across 7 bases. Trimming cost V 5 bases and J 8 bases; bases outside gene matches: 14. CDR1 is SGHTA and CDR2 is FQGNSA in the germline V gene. The CDR3 is made up of 15 amino acids. The CDR3 protein is CASSPKTGPFEGYTF. As DNA, the CDR3 is TGTGCCAGCAGCCCTAAGACAGGGCCCTTTGAAGGCTACACCTTC.

In this sample, this clonotype turned up many times. V and J are TRBV12-3 or TRBV12-4 and TRBJ2-1, with TRBD2 matching 12 bases. With 3 bases clipped from V and 15 bases from J, the junction kept 3 bases outside the gene matches. There are 12 residues in the CDR3. The CDR3 spells CASSFTSGRSFF. DNA of the CDR3: TGTGCCAGCAGTTTCACTAGCGGGAGGTCGTTCTTC.

The chain carries TRBV29-1 and TRBJ1-1; a weak D match, TRBD1 (6 bases). Per the germline V gene, CDR1 is SQVTM and CDR2 is ANQGSEA. Trimming took off 5 bases at V and 5 bases at J, with 21 bases between the two ends. The CDR3 contains 15 residues. The CDR3 DNA reads TGCAGCGTTTCTTATCAGGGGTCGCGAGGTACTGAAGCTTTCTTT. Amino acids: CSVSYQGSRGTEAFF.

This clonotype was found a few times. The chain employs TRBV7-9 and TRBJ2-5, with 11 bases lining up with TRBD1. The DNA end lines up better with TRBJ2-7; the J call may be wrong. This CDR3 has 15 amino acids. Looked up from germline, CDR1 is SEHNR and CDR2 is FQNEAQ (reference sequence). The CDR3 sequence: CASSLAGQGGDEQYF. The CDR3 nucleotides are TGTGCCAGCAGCTTAGCGGGACAGGGGGGCGACGAGCAGTACTTC.

This clonotype has a count of ten or more. The chain has TRBV29-1 and TRBJ2-1; 8 nucleotides agree with TRBD1. CDR3 size: 14 residues. The germline gives CDR1 SQVTM, CDR2 ANQGSEA. Unmatched junction bases numbered 11, after V lost 5 bases and J lost 8 bases. The CDR3 loop reads CSVRQQGGVDEQFF. The DNA for the CDR3 is TGCAGCGTTCGCCAACAGGGGGGAGTGGATGAGCAGTTCTTC.

Comment on this clonotype: One junction end disagrees with the germline gene, perhaps due to a read error. The chain couples TRBV7-2 to TRBJ1-6; 9 nucleotides agree with TRBD1. This CDR3 has 17 residues. CDR1 and CDR2 from the germline V gene are SGHTA and FQGNSA. CDR3 nucleotides: TGTGCCAGCAGCCCAGGGACAGGGAGCATCATCTTTTCACCCCCCCACTTT. Protein product: CASSPGTGSIIFSPPHF.

The chain couples TRBV12-3 or TRBV12-4 to TRBJ2-7; D unresolved. The CDR3 covers 13 residues. Deletions cut 6 bases from V and 1 base from J, with 10 bases between. CDR3 coding DNA: TGTGCCAGCAGGCTTGCCGTATCCTACGAGCAGTACTTC. It translates to CASRLAVSYEQYF.

The V call is TRBV4-3, the J call TRBJ1-4; D possibly corresponds to TRBD1 (5 bases). Trimming removed 1 base at V and 13 bases at J, with 16 bases between. The germline CDR1 and CDR2 sequences are LGHNA and YSLEER. The CDR3 sequence is 14 residues long. The CDR3 loop is CASSQGLGLGVLFF. Written as DNA, the CDR3 is TGCGCCAGCAGCCAAGGGCTGGGGCTGGGGGTACTGTTTTTT.

This clonotype was detected a few times. The CDR3 spells CASSARTSADTQYF. DNA of the CDR3: TGTGCCAGCAGTGCTCGGACTAGCGCAGATACGCAGTATTTT. V is TRBV12-3 or TRBV12-4 and J is TRBJ2-3; 9 nucleotides align to TRBD2. With V trimmed by 5 bases and J by 4 bases, 4 bases remained unmatched. This CDR3 is 14 amino acids long.

To note about this clonotype: At one boundary the junction diverges from the germline segment, which might be a read error. This chain joins TRBV3-1 and TRBJ2-3; maybe TRBD2 (5 bases). Germline V CDR1 and CDR2: LGHDT, YNNKEL (reference sequence). The CDR3 spans 15 residues. The CDR3 sequence is CASSQDRGVPDTRYF. CDR3 DNA sequence: TGTGCCAGCAGCCAAGATCGGGGTGTACCAGATACGCGGTATTTT.

As regards this clonotype: At one end the junction does not follow the germline gene, possibly because of a read error. The chain links TRBV4-1 to TRBJ2-1, with 11 bases aligning to TRBD2. The CDR3 contains 16 residues. Germline V gene data show CDR1 as MGHRA and CDR2 as YSYEKL. This chain's CDR3 is CASRLTSGNPYNGQFF. The CDR3 nucleotides are TGCGCCAGCAGGCTGACTAGCGGGAACCCCTACAATGGGCAGTTCTTC.

The rearrangement uses TRBV5-6 and TRBJ1-4; TRBD1 agrees at 7 bases. The CDR3 runs to 20 residues. V gave up 4 bases and J gave up 4 bases; unmatched junction bases: 22. The germline gives CDR1 SGHDT, CDR2 YYEEEE. CDR3 residues: CASSERPGQRRFDNNEKLFF. CDR3 sequence (DNA): TGTGCCAGCAGCGAAAGACCGGGACAGCGACGGTTCGACAATAATGAAAAACTGTTTTTT. The full variable domain, with the rest looked up from reference TRBV5-6 and TRBJ1-4, is DAGVTQSPTHLIKTRGQQVTLRCSPKSGHDTVSWYQQALGQGPQFIFQYYEEEERQRGNFPDRFSGHQFPNYSSELNVNALLLGDSALYLCASSERPGQRRFDNNEKLFFGSGTQLSVL.